A selection of T cell receptor beta chains follows, all from one sample in a study of T cells after yellow fever vaccination. In TCRdb, the 5' RACE reads were re-called with MiXCR into one record per CDR3 protein. The sample shows hundreds of thousands of distinct CDR3 sequences, roughly 21% of them seen only once. Material: PBMCs, obtained 15 days after the yellow fever booster vaccination. The receptors originated from a man younger than 45 who received the YFV17D yellow fever vaccine. CDR3s include the opening cysteine and the closing phenylalanine or tryptophan. The D gene is left open where the match is weak. Clone size is not always given. Where it is, it says once, few, many or a class for expanded clones.

d_call j_call v_call clone_size cdr3_nt cdr3_aa
TRBD1 TRBJ2-1 TRBV2 - TGTGCCAGCAGATGGGACAGAATTCGCAATGAGCAGTTCTTC CASRWDRIRNEQFF
- TRBJ2-7 TRBV6-2/TRBV6-3 - TGTGCCAGCAGTTACTCCCATCGAGGGAGAGTCGAGCAGTACTTC CASSYSHRGRVEQYF
- TRBJ2-3 TRBV7-3 - TGTGCCAGCAGCGAAGGGCTCTACGGGGGCACAGATACGCAGTATTTT CASSEGLYGGTDTQYF
- TRBJ2-7 TRBV13 few TGTGCCAGCAGCCGAAGGTTAGTCGGCTCCTACGAGCAGTACTTC CASSRRLVGSYEQYF
TRBD2 TRBJ2-7 TRBV20-1 few TGCAGTGCTAGAGGACTAGCGGGGGGCTCCTACGAGCAGTACTTC CSARGLAGGSYEQYF
TRBD1 TRBJ2-7 TRBV5-1 few TGCGCCAGCAGCTTGGCCGACGGACAGGGGAGCTACGAGCAGTACTTC CASSLADGQGSYEQYF
- TRBJ2-2 TRBV15 few TGTGCCACCATGAAGCCCGGGACATACTCCGAAGGGGGGGAGCTGTTTTTT CATMKPGTYSEGGELFF
- TRBJ1-3 TRBV7-2 - TGTGCCAGCAGCTTAGTGGACATCTCTGGAAACACCATATATTTT CASSLVDISGNTIYF
- TRBJ1-5 TRBV9 - TGTGCCAGCAGCGTAGGTCCGGAGGGCAATCAGCCCCAGCATTTT CASSVGPEGNQPQHF
TRBD1 TRBJ2-1 TRBV19 - TGTGCCAGTACCGGCCGGAGGACAGGGGATGAGCAGTTCTTC CASTGRRTGDEQFF
- TRBJ2-7 TRBV5-1 many TGCGCCAGCAGCTCGAGGTCTGATGGCTACGAGCAGTACTTC CASSSRSDGYEQYF
- TRBJ2-7 TRBV6-5 few TGTGCCAGCAAGGGGGTCGAGCAGTACTTC CASKGVEQYF
- TRBJ2-5 TRBV12-3/TRBV12-4 - TGTGCCAGCAGTTTACCCTTAAGAGAGACCCAGTACTTC CASSLPLRETQYF
TRBD2 TRBJ2-3 TRBV20-1 - TGCAGTGCTAGAAGACTAGCGGGTACTAGCACAGATACGCAGTATTTT CSARRLAGTSTDTQYF
- TRBJ2-3 TRBV9 - TGTGCCAGCACACCGGGGGGCTACACAGATACGCAGTATTTT CASTPGGYTDTQYF
- TRBJ2-2 TRBV12-3/TRBV12-4 few TGTGCCAATAGCAGGGGACGGGAGCTGTTTTTT CANSRGRELFF
- TRBJ2-7 TRBV6-2/TRBV6-3 few TGTGCCAGCAGTCACCTTTTTGGCGGCATCTACGAGCAGTACTTC CASSHLFGGIYEQYF
- TRBJ2-1 TRBV20-1 few TGCAGTGCGGACCTCGACAGTCTCTCCTACAATGAGCAGTTCTTC CSADLDSLSYNEQFF
- TRBJ2-3 TRBV24-1 - TGTGCCACCTCGAGTAACACAGATACGCAGTATTTT CATSSNTDTQYF
- TRBJ2-7 TRBV6-5 - TGTGCCAGCAGTTACTCGATTGCGACCTACGAGCAGTACTTC CASSYSIATYEQYF
- TRBJ1-1 TRBV29-1 few TGCAGCGCCGGAGAACGGACCGGGGTTAGCACTGAAGCTTTCTTT CSAGERTGVSTEAFF
- TRBJ2-4 TRBV20-1 few TGCAGTGCTGGAAAAGCGGGCGTGGCCAAAAACATTCAGTACTTC CSAGKAGVAKNIQYF
TRBD1 TRBJ2-5 TRBV28 - TGTGCCAGCAGGCCTGGGACAGACATTCGCCAAGAGACCCAGTACTTC CASRPGTDIRQETQYF